This is a list of T cell receptor beta chains from one sample in a study of blood T cell repertoires in COVID-19. Repertoires were generated with immunoSEQ multiplex PCR, while TCRdb's copy carries only in-frame clones and drops some. The sample includes around 140,000 clones, about 87% of them seen just once. The material sequenced was peripheral blood. Every receptor here comes from a man aged 55 to 70 with active or convalescent COVID-19. The CDR3 runs from the conserved cysteine through the conserved F or W.

>14|TRBV7-2|TRBJ2-5
CASSLGGSVDSQYF
>15|TRBV30|TRBJ2-1
CAWSIGDRVLDEQFF
>15|TRBV28|TRBJ2-1
CASRPTSGSHNEQFF
>16|TRBV28|TRBJ1-4
CASISSAQGLNEKLFF
>14|TRBV28|TRBJ2-7
CASSLWLENYEQYF
>14|TRBV24-1|TRBJ2-2
CATRSGRGTGELFF
>14|TRBV7-9|TRBJ2-7
CASSFSGSVGEQYF
>15|TRBV7-9|TRBJ2-7
CASSPWQPGSYEQYF
>15|TRBV6-2/TRBV6-3|TRBJ2-1
CASSYSQLAGGEQFF
>17|TRBV19|TRBJ1-5
CASLRTGGKRSNQPQHF
>16|TRBV9|TRBJ2-1
CASSVVGQGKDGEQFF
>14|TRBV7-8|TRBJ2-7
CASSLGLLDYEQYF
>15|TRBV6-5|TRBJ2-3
CASSSTSGRVDTQYF
>16|TRBV10-3|TRBJ2-3
CAISESTRLRPDTQYF
>17|TRBV18|TRBJ1-1
CASSPNQAQDLNTEAFF
>14|TRBV19|TRBJ1-6
CASSITGSQSPLHF
>11|TRBV7-9|TRBJ1-2
CASSSGTGNTF
>18|TRBV7-8|TRBJ2-5
CASSWGSGRASGQETQYF
>15|TRBV15|TRBJ2-7
CATSRGASPLYEQYF
>15|TRBV24-1|TRBJ1-4
CATSDTGTGNEKLFF
>17|TRBV24-1|TRBJ2-5
CATSDPLGQGRQETQYF
>14|TRBV29-1|TRBJ1-2
CSVLSGDRASGYTF
>16|TRBV4-1|TRBJ2-7
CASSQEAGTRYYEQYF